The source of this T cell receptor (beta chain) is a study of blood T cell repertoires in COVID-19. Overall study: The United States, Italy and Spain were the sources of the acute and convalescent COVID-19 samples. In each case, the material was cDNA or gDNA derived from T cells, B-cell-depleted T cells, or PBMCs.

After removal of 1 base from V and 8 bases from J, the junction contained 8 bases not matched to a gene. Germline V gene sequence: CDR1 SGHAT, CDR2 FQNNGV. There are 15 residues in the CDR3. Participants were aged about 18 to 90 years, lived in roughly 23 US areas, and enrolled virtually. Authors' data handling: How many nucleated cells were present was estimated from reference gene primer amplification. Produced via immunoSEQ multiplex PCR; TCRdb's table is partial and in-frame only. The DNA gave D and trimming, while V, J and clone size come from that table. The sample lists hundreds of thousands of clones, around 88% occurring once.

This sequence joins TRBV11-2 and TRBJ2-1; TRBD2 matches at 7 bases. The source material was PBMCs or T cells enriched from blood (not recorded which). This receptor was taken from a woman aged 40-49 years who had recovered from COVID-19. The CDR3 here is CASSLARLAVDEQFF. CDR3 coding DNA: TGTGCCAGCAGCTTAGCCCGACTAGCAGTCGATGAGCAGTTCTTC.